These 20 T cell receptor beta chains came from one sample sequenced in a study of post-analysis software for immune sequencing data (dated by TCRdb to the mid-2010s). General conclusions and limits of the study: Patients showed significantly higher frequencies than controls for a handful of TRBV segments, among them TRBV5-6, TRBV5-1 and TRBV20-1.

These receptors have no known antigen. Library preparation was by PCR. For sequencing, an Illumina HiSeq 2500 was employed. To reduce PCR and sequencing biases, unique molecular identifiers were incorporated into the TCR beta cDNA libraries. TCRdb's own reprocessing of the public reads used fastp at Q25 and MiXCR and kept productive beta chains. Merged by CDR3 protein, the rows form single entries marked with the most common genes and DNA. The sample table records some 800,000 distinct CDR3 sequences; around 46% of these occur just once. The ten largest clones represent just under 5% of the sample. Sequencing input: blood. These TCRs come from a girl between 5 and 17 years old with multiple sclerosis.

In this sample, this clonotype turned up many times. The chain uses TRBV29-1 and TRBJ2-3, with 12 bases matching TRBD2. The CDR3 has 19 residues. Germline V gene data show CDR1 as SQVTM and CDR2 as ANQGSEA. The junction had 16 bases not matched to a gene; V was cut back by 4 bases and J by 2 bases. The chain's CDR3 is CSVVAAPSGRAGVTDTQYF. As DNA, the CDR3 is TGCAGCGTTGTTGCCGCCCCTAGCGGGAGGGCTGGGGTCACAGATACGCAGTATTTT.

The chain couples TRBV7-9 to TRBJ2-1; D is uncertain. Per germline, CDR1 SEHNR and CDR2 FQNEAQ (reference sequence). This CDR3 spans 17 amino acids. Trimming left V 5 bases short and J 7 bases short, with 24 bases between. CDR3 in amino acids: CASSPRIGLLGINEQFF. The CDR3 DNA is TGTGCCAGCAGCCCCAGAATCGGCCTTTTGGGGATAAATGAGCAGTTCTTC.

In its sample, this clonotype was seen a few times. The chain is built from TRBV27 and TRBJ1-3, with D unclear. CDR1 and CDR2 (germline): MNHEY, SMNVEV (reference sequence). CDR3 length equals 13 residues. Trimming stripped 2 bases from V and 1 base from J, with 3 bases between. Here the CDR3 DNA reads TGTGCCAGCAGTTTAGGGTCTGGAAACACCATATATTTT. Residues: CASSLGSGNTIYF.

The chain couples TRBV25-1 to TRBJ2-3; perhaps TRBD2 as D (6 bases). Germline values: CDR1 MGHDK, CDR2 SYGVNS. This CDR3 spans 17 amino acids. V was cut by 6 bases and J by 10 bases, with 29 bases left in between. The CDR3 loop reads CASSDPSGPAIGEAQYF. CDR3 DNA: TGTGCCAGCAGCGACCCGTCGGGGCCAGCCATTGGGGAGGCGCAGTATTTT.

The V gene is TRBV20-1, the J gene TRBJ2-1; 8 nucleotides match TRBD2. Germline CDR1 is DFQATT and CDR2 is SNEGSKA (reference sequence). CDR3 length: 16 residues. V shed 6 bases, J shed 5 bases, and the junction held 15 bases outside the gene matches. The CDR3 DNA sequence: TGCAGTGCGCGTAGTTGGGGGTTAGCGGGACACAATGAGCAGTTCTTC. Its protein product is CSARSWGLAGHNEQFF.

The chain uses TRBV6-5 and TRBJ2-5; D is perhaps TRBD2 (6 bases). There are 15 residues in the CDR3. V lost 4 bases, J lost 2 bases, and 14 bases lay in between. The germline V gene has CDR1 MNHEY and CDR2 SVGAGI. CDR3: CASSFSWGTQETQYF. The CDR3 DNA follows: TGTGCCAGCAGTTTCTCCTGGGGGACTCAAGAGACCCAGTACTTC.

This clonotype was observed a few times. The chain recombines TRBV20-1 with TRBJ2-3; D might be TRBD2 (6 bases). CDR3 length: 12 amino acids. V was trimmed by 6 bases and J by 4 bases, leaving 11 bases between them. CDR1 DFQATT and CDR2 SNEGSKA come from the germline V gene (reference sequence). The CDR3 DNA reads as TGCAGTGCGGAGGGACGGGCAGATACGCAGTATTTT. Translating gives CSAEGRADTQYF.

This chain joins TRBV20-1 and TRBJ2-5; TRBD1 matches 7 bases. The CDR3 is 15 amino acids. V shed 4 bases and J 2 bases; nucleotides not matched to a gene: 10. Germline assignment: CDR1 DFQATT and CDR2 SNEGSKA (reference sequence). The CDR3 DNA reads TGCAGTGCTACTCCACAGGGGACCATACAAGAGACCCAGTACTTC. Translating it yields CSATPQGTIQETQYF.

V gene TRBV6-1 combines with J gene TRBJ1-5; possibly TRBD1 for D (5 bases). From germline, CDR1 is MNHNS and CDR2 SASEGT. This CDR3 comprises 13 residues. The ends were cut back, 1 base at V and 12 bases at J, with 13 bases in the middle. This CDR3 is CASSEGTQGGQHF. The CDR3 nucleotides read TGTGCCAGCAGTGAAGGTACCCAGGGCGGCCAGCATTTT.

The gene calls are TRBV4-3 and TRBJ2-3, with D unresolved. V lost 0 bases to trimming and J lost 2 bases, with 9 bases between them. The CDR3 consists of 15 residues. The germline V gene has CDR1 LGHNA and CDR2 YSLEER. The CDR3 DNA reads as TGCGCCAGCAGCCAAGACCCTACCCCCACAGATACGCAGTATTTT. Translated: CASSQDPTPTDTQYF.

This clonotype was seen a handful of times. This sequence joins TRBV5-1 and TRBJ2-5; D is unresolved. This CDR3 region has 14 residues. V was pared by 0 bases and J by 5 bases, with 11 bases between. Germline V lookup: CDR1 SGHRS, CDR2 YFSETQ. The CDR3: CASSLGQFGETQYF. The CDR3 bases are TGCGCCAGCAGCTTGGGGCAGTTCGGGGAGACCCAGTACTTC.

The chain links TRBV6-2 or TRBV6-3 to TRBJ2-5, with D unclear. This CDR3 is built from 14 residues. V was pared by 5 bases and J by 5 bases, with 15 bases between. Germline CDR1 and CDR2: MNHEY and SVGEGT. CDR3 DNA: TGTGCCAGCAGTGTCCCCACCCCTTGGGAGACCCAGTACTTC. Translating it yields CASSVPTPWETQYF.

This clonotype occurred a few times. V is TRBV9 and J is TRBJ2-4; 7 bases are shared with TRBD1. The DNA end favors TRBJ2-7, so the J call may be wrong. The germline V gene encodes CDR1 SGDLS and CDR2 YYNGEE. The CDR3 totals 14 residues. For the CDR3, the DNA is TGTGCCAGCAGCGTAGATCAGGGGGCCTACGAGCAGTACTTC. Its protein is CASSVDQGAYEQYF.

As for this clonotype: At one boundary the junction diverges from the germline segment, which might be a read error. V and J are TRBV6-5 and TRBJ1-5, with D tentatively TRBD1 (5 bases). Germline CDR1 is MNHEY and CDR2 is SVGAGI. This CDR3 is built from 15 residues. CDR3 bases: TGCGCCAGCAGTTTGGTTGGAGGGGCTGATCAGCCCCAGCATTTT. Translation: CASSLVGGADQPQHF.

About this clonotype itself: Given a much more abundant clone one base away, this may be a read error. The rearrangement uses TRBV11-3 and TRBJ1-1; D call uncertain. V lost 0 bases and J lost 3, with 11 bases in between. CDR1 SGHNT and CDR2 YENEEA come from the germline V gene. The CDR3 totals 15 residues. For the CDR3, the DNA is TGTGCCAGCAGCTTAGATCGGGGTCGGGACACTGAAGCTTTCTTT. It specifies CASSLDRGRDTEAFF.

This clonotype was recorded a few times. The chain joins TRBV12-3 or TRBV12-4 to TRBJ1-3, with D maybe TRBD1 (6 bases). The length of the CDR3 is 15 residues. V shed 4 bases and J shed 7 bases, with 17 bases lying between them. For the CDR3, the DNA is TGTGCCAGCAGTTCCACCGGGACACCGGGTAACACCATATATTTT. It codes for CASSSTGTPGNTIYF.

The chain employs TRBV4-3 and TRBJ2-1; 7 bases map to TRBD1. Trimming removed 1 base from V and 4 bases from J; junction bases left unmatched: 16. This CDR3 region has 19 residues. CDR1 LGHNA and CDR2 YSLEER come from the germline V gene. This CDR3 is CASSQGAYRSEQGYNEQFF. In nucleotides, the CDR3 is TGCGCCAGCAGCCAAGGAGCCTATCGTTCTGAACAGGGGTACAATGAGCAGTTCTTC.

This sequence joins TRBV12-3 or TRBV12-4 and TRBJ2-1; the D call may be TRBD1 or TRBD2 (5 bases each). This CDR3 has 15 amino acids. Deletions cut 6 bases from V and 3 bases from J, with 15 bases between. CDR3 sequence reads: CASSRDGQIYNEQFF. The CDR3 coding sequence is TGTGCCAGCAGCAGGGACGGGCAGATCTACAATGAGCAGTTCTTC.

V gene TRBV12-3 or TRBV12-4 combines with J gene TRBJ2-1, with 8 nucleotides matching TRBD2. Germline trimming cut 5 bases from V and 6 bases from J; bases unmatched to any gene: 12. The CDR3 consists of 16 residues. The CDR3 spells CASSPIGLAGTNEQFF. DNA of the CDR3: TGTGCCAGCAGTCCTATAGGACTAGCAGGGACCAATGAGCAGTTCTTC.

The table lists this clonotype with a few counts. The chain uses TRBV12-3 or TRBV12-4 and TRBJ1-1; D gene unclear. V was trimmed by 7 bases and J by 2 bases, leaving 14 bases between them. The CDR3 has 14 residues. The DNA of the CDR3 is TGTGCCAGCACTCCCGGGCGGGCTAACACTGAAGCTTTCTTT. This gives the protein CASTPGRANTEAFF.